These 30 T cell receptor beta chains were all obtained from the same sample, sequenced in a study of CD8+CD57+ T cells in acquired aplastic anemia. TCR beta VDJ and CDR3 profiling used genomic DNA as template. Using its own MiXCR run on the reads, TCRdb lists one record per CDR3 protein. In the table there are roughly 200,000 distinct CDR3 sequences, over 60% of which are singletons. Sequenced material: sorted CD4+, CD8+, or CD8+CD57+ T cells (not recorded which) from PBMCs. The receptors here all came from a human donor in good health.

This clonotype was detected a few times. This chain connects TRBV7-2 to TRBJ2-7, with 11 bases identical to TRBD2. The CDR3 is 13 residues long. Germline CDR1 SGHTA, CDR2 FQGNSA. J gave up 5 bases and V 6 bases, and 3 bases lay outside the gene matches. The CDR3 sequence is CASSGTSGDEQYF. As DNA, the CDR3 is TGTGCCAGCAGTGGGACTAGCGGTGACGAGCAGTACTTC.

This clonotype occurred a few times. The gene calls are TRBV5-1 and TRBJ2-2; 10 bases are shared with TRBD1. The CDR3 is 15 residues long. V dropped 4 bases and J dropped 4; count of bases not matched to a gene: 4. The germline V gene encodes CDR1 SGHRS and CDR2 YFSETQ. In DNA form, the CDR3 reads TGCGCCAGCAGCATAGGACAGGGGGGCACCGGGGAGCTGTTTTTT. It specifies CASSIGQGGTGELFF.

This sequence joins TRBV5-1 and TRBJ2-7, with a possible D match to TRBD2 (5 bases). Germline loops: CDR1 SGHRS, CDR2 YFSETQ. The CDR3 has 14 amino acids. Trimming shortened V by 0 bases and J by 6 bases, and 13 bases separated the two germline ends. CDR3 loop: CASSLDWGVGEQYF. The DNA for the CDR3 is TGCGCCAGCAGCTTGGATTGGGGAGTCGGCGAGCAGTACTTC.

This sequence joins TRBV20-1 and TRBJ2-3; no clear D gene. CDR1 and CDR2 (germline): DFQATT, SNEGSKA (reference sequence). Trimming took off 3 bases at V and 2 bases at J, with 24 bases between the two ends. The CDR3 runs to 18 residues. CDR3 bases: TGCAGTGCTAGGGAAAGGACGGTTAAGTTTGAGAACACAGATACGCAGTATTTT. Its protein product is CSARERTVKFENTDTQYF.

The chain combines TRBV6-1 with TRBJ1-2, with 7 bases fitting TRBD1. In germline, CDR1 is MNHNS, CDR2 SASEGT. The CDR3 is made up of 13 amino acids. The V and J ends lost 6 bases and 2 bases, in that order; junction bases with no gene match: 3. In nucleotides, the CDR3 is TGTGCCAGCAGCCCAGGGGGGAACTATGGCTACACCTTC. It encodes CASSPGGNYGYTF.

This clonotype has just one count. CDR3 in DNA: TGTGCCAGCAGGGACTGGGGGGAGACCCAGTACTTC. It is translated as CASRDWGETQYF. The chain is built from TRBV7-3 and TRBJ2-5, with D perhaps being TRBD1 or TRBD2 (5 bases each). The CDR3 covers 12 residues. Germline V gene sequence: CDR1 SGHTA, CDR2 FQGTGA. Trimming shortened V by 6 bases and J by 5 bases, and 10 bases separated the two germline ends.

The genes are TRBV10-3 and TRBJ1-1, with D unresolved. The CDR3 runs to 13 residues. The V end lost 2 bases, the J end lost 0 bases, and 4 bases lay between the germline ends. Germline loops: CDR1 ENHRY, CDR2 SYGVKD. The CDR3 coding sequence is TGTGCCATCAGTGAGCAAGTGAACACTGAAGCTTTCTTT. It specifies CAISEQVNTEAFF.

The gene calls are TRBV20-1 and TRBJ2-1, with D perhaps TRBD2 (7 bases). Trimming pared 0 bases from V and 7 bases from J, leaving 19 bases between. The CDR3 runs to 16 residues. CDR1 and CDR2 (germline): DFQATT, SNEGSKA (reference sequence). The CDR3 is CSARDGRGPTLNEQFF. In DNA form, the CDR3 reads TGCAGTGCTAGAGATGGGCGGGGGCCCACTTTGAATGAGCAGTTCTTC.

This rearrangement joins TRBV20-1 to TRBJ2-3; D unresolved. The CDR3 has 10 amino acids. Germline CDR1 and CDR2: DFQATT and SNEGSKA (reference sequence). V was pared by 3 bases and J by 2 bases, with 0 bases between. The CDR3: CSASTDTQYF. In DNA, the CDR3 is TGCAGTGCTAGCACAGATACGCAGTATTTT.

This clonotype was seen many times. Here the CDR3 DNA reads TGTGCCAGCAGCTTAGGTCCGGGGAAATCCTACGAGCAGTACTTC. This encodes CASSLGPGKSYEQYF. The rearrangement uses TRBV13 and TRBJ2-7, with TRBD2 as a possible D gene (5 bases). Trimming took off 0 bases at V and 1 base at J, with 10 bases between the two ends. This CDR3 has 15 amino acids. Per the germline V gene, CDR1 is PRHDT and CDR2 is FYEKMQ (reference sequence).

This chain uses TRBV2 with TRBJ1-6, with 10 nucleotides matching TRBD1. The CDR3 length is 13 residues. Germline lookup yields CDR1 SNHLY and CDR2 FYNNEI. Trimming took 8 bases from V and 9 from J; bases not matched to a gene: 4. The CDR3 region is CASPGQGSSPLHF. CDR3 sequence (DNA): TGTGCCAGCCCGGGACAGGGGTCTTCACCCCTCCACTTT.

This clonotype has a handful of counts. This chain connects TRBV7-8 to TRBJ1-3, with 7 bases matching TRBD1. Trimming took 5 bases from V and 0 from J; bases not matched to a gene: 4. CDR1 and CDR2 from the germline V gene are SGHVS and FQNEAQ. CDR3 length equals 15 residues. Written as DNA, the CDR3 is TGTGCCAGCAGCCAGACAGGGATCTCTGGAAACACCATATATTTT. Translation gives CASSQTGISGNTIYF.

The J gene is TRBJ1-3, the V gene TRBV19; D unresolved. The CDR3 runs to 15 residues. The V gene lost 4 bases and the J gene lost 0 bases, with 10 bases spanning the gap. Germline V lookup: CDR1 LNHDA, CDR2 SQIVND (reference sequence). Here the CDR3 reads CASSKAARSGNTIYF. The CDR3 nucleotides read TGTGCCAGTAGTAAAGCGGCTCGCTCTGGAAACACCATATATTTT. Complete variable domain (other parts from reference TRBV19 and TRBJ1-3): DGGITQSPKYLFRKEGQNVTLSCEQNLNHDAMYWYRQDPGQGLRLIYYSQIVNDFQKGDIAEGYSVSREKKESFPLTVTSAQKNPTAFYLCASSKAARSGNTIYFGEGSWLTVV.

The chain uses TRBV9 and TRBJ1-3; tentative D call: TRBD1 (6 bases). Germline V gene sequence: CDR1 SGDLS, CDR2 YYNGEE. V lost 3 bases to trimming and J lost 1 base, with 11 bases between them. The CDR3 covers 15 residues. CDR3 DNA: TGTGCCAGCAGCGACGAACAGGGTTCTGGAAACACCATATATTTT. Encoded protein: CASSDEQGSGNTIYF.

This clonotype was seen ten or more times. This sequence joins TRBV6-6 and TRBJ2-6; D may be TRBD2 (6 bases). V was trimmed by 0 bases and J by 0 bases, leaving 12 bases between them. This CDR3 spans 18 amino acids. Per the germline V gene, CDR1 is MNHNY and CDR2 is SVGAGI (reference sequence). CDR3: CASSYSASSGSGANVLTF. The CDR3 DNA reads as TGTGCCAGCAGTTACTCCGCTAGTAGCGGCTCTGGGGCCAACGTCCTGACTTTC.

On this clonotype itself: At one end, the junction sequence differs from germline, possibly due to a read error. J is TRBJ2-7 and V is TRBV27; TRBD2 matches 8 bases. The germline V gene has CDR1 MNHEY and CDR2 SMNVEV (reference sequence). CDR3 size: 12 residues. This chain's CDR3 is CASSLAGYERYF. The CDR3, as DNA: TGTGCCAGCAGTCTAGCGGGTTACGAGCGGTACTTC.

The rearrangement joins TRBV7-6 to TRBJ1-6, with D unresolved. CDR1 and CDR2 (germline): SGHVS, FNYEAQ. The CDR3 contains 17 residues. Trimming shortened V by 2 bases and J by 2 bases, and 13 bases separated the two germline ends. The CDR3 coding sequence is TGTGCCAGCAGCTTATCGGCGGGTTTGACCTATAATTCACCCCTCCACTTT. Translated, it gives CASSLSAGLTYNSPLHF.

V is TRBV4-1 and J is TRBJ1-2; 11 bases are a match to TRBD1. The V segment lost 3 bases and the J segment 7 bases; nucleotides outside the gene matches: 1. CDR3 size: 13 residues. Germline V CDR1 and CDR2: MGHRA, YSYEKL. The CDR3 sequence is CASSQGQGGGYTF. The CDR3 nucleotides are TGCGCCAGCAGCCAGGGACAGGGGGGTGGCTACACCTTC.

This chain connects TRBV20-1 to TRBJ2-7; D is possibly TRBD2 (8 bases). The better agreement between TRBJ2-5 and the DNA end casts doubt on the J call. Germline V lookup: CDR1 DFQATT, CDR2 SNEGSKA (reference sequence). This CDR3 is built from 15 residues. The CDR3 is CSARYGLAGGETQYF. The CDR3 DNA reads as TGCAGTGCTAGATATGGACTAGCAGGGGGGGAGACCCAGTACTTC.

In its sample, this clonotype was seen many times. This chain uses TRBV5-5 with TRBJ2-7; D may match TRBD1 or TRBD2 (5 bases each). Germline V CDR1 and CDR2: SGHKS, YYEKEE (reference sequence). The V end was cut by 2 bases, the J end by 2 bases, with 14 bases between. The CDR3 is made up of 15 amino acids. The CDR3 is CASSFTGERAYEQYF. The CDR3 DNA sequence: TGTGCCAGCAGCTTCACAGGCGAGAGGGCCTACGAGCAGTACTTC.

On this clonotype itself: At one of its ends the junction is not consistent with the germline gene, which may arise from a read error. The chain is built from TRBV7-9 and TRBJ2-5, with 12 bases aligning to TRBD2. Germline V gene data show CDR1 as SEHNR and CDR2 as FQNEAQ (reference sequence). The CDR3 is 13 amino acids. DNA for the CDR3: TGTGCCAGCACCCTAGCGGGGGGGGAGAGCCAGTACTTC. It encodes CASTLAGGESQYF.

This clonotype was detected ten times or more. This sequence joins TRBV6-5 and TRBJ1-1, with D perhaps TRBD1 (5 bases). The germline CDR1 and CDR2 sequences are MNHEY and SVGAGI. This CDR3 is 13 amino acids long. The CDR3 nucleotides read TGTGCTGTGTCAGGGCGAATGAACACTGAAGCTTTCTTT. This sequence encodes CAVSGRMNTEAFF.

The chain links TRBV24-1 to TRBJ2-1; the match to TRBD2 covers 8 bases. V lost 3 bases, J lost 4 bases, and 7 bases stayed unmatched. The CDR3 covers 16 residues. Germline CDR1 KGHDR, CDR2 SFDVKD. The CDR3 sequence: CATSDLGGGSYNEQFF. The CDR3 DNA follows: TGTGCCACCAGTGATCTCGGGGGGGGGAGTTACAATGAGCAGTTCTTC.

This clonotype was found a few times. The CDR3 loop is CASSASGTSYNEQFF. CDR3 in DNA: TGTGCCAGCAGTGCTAGCGGGACCTCCTACAATGAGCAGTTCTTC. The chain couples TRBV25-1 to TRBJ2-1, with 9 nucleotides matching TRBD2. Unmatched junction bases numbered 1, after V lost 4 bases and J lost 0 bases. Germline assignment: CDR1 MGHDK and CDR2 SYGVNS. This CDR3 has 15 amino acids.

This clonotype was recorded once. This chain joins TRBV7-9 and TRBJ1-1; tentative D call: TRBD1 (5 bases). This CDR3 contains 13 residues. The V gene lost 5 bases and the J gene lost 5 bases, with 12 bases spanning the gap. The germline gives CDR1 SEHNR, CDR2 FQNEAQ (reference sequence). CDR3 nucleotide sequence: TGTGCCAGCAGCCTTGACAGAATTACTGAAGCTTTCTTT. Translated, it gives CASSLDRITEAFF.

This sequence joins TRBV2 and TRBJ1-4, with D possibly TRBD1 on 6 matching bases. Germline V gene sequence: CDR1 SNHLY, CDR2 FYNNEI. V was cut by 8 bases and J by 8 bases, with 15 bases left in between. The CDR3 has 13 amino acids. The CDR3 coding sequence is TGTGCCAGCCGCAGGGGAGAAAGCGAAAAACTGTTTTTT. Amino acids: CASRRGESEKLFF.

The chain has TRBV12-3 or TRBV12-4 and TRBJ2-3; D is unclear. V gave up 2 bases and J gave up 3 bases, with 9 bases separating them. There are 14 residues in the CDR3. CDR3 amino acids: CASSLLQRTDTQYF. The CDR3, as DNA: TGTGCCAGCAGTTTACTCCAAAGAACAGATACGCAGTATTTT.

This chain joins TRBV15 and TRBJ2-5, with no clear D. CDR1 LNHNV and CDR2 YYDKDF come from the germline V gene (reference sequence). The CDR3 has 13 amino acids. With 5 bases removed from V and 0 bases from J, the gap between germline ends came to 7 bases. For the CDR3, the DNA is TGTGCCACCAGCCGAAACCACCAAGAGACCCAGTACTTC. This sequence encodes CATSRNHQETQYF.

This clonotype was seen repeatedly, ten times or more. The chain joins TRBV11-2 to TRBJ1-4; maybe TRBD1 (5 bases). Per germline, CDR1 SGHAT and CDR2 FQNNGV. The length of the CDR3 is 15 residues. The V end was cut by 1 base, the J end by 8 bases, with 14 bases between. CDR3 residues: CASSLGGTRAEKLFF. CDR3 DNA: TGTGCCAGCAGCTTAGGGGGTACCAGGGCGGAAAAACTGTTTTTT. Variable domain in full (rest from reference TRBV11-2 and TRBJ1-4): EAGVAQSPRYKIIEKRQSVAFWCNPISGHATLYWYQQILGQGPKLLIQFQNNGVVDDSQLPKDRFSAERLKGVDSTLKIQPAKLEDSAVYLCASSLGGTRAEKLFFGSGTQLSVL.

Notes on this clonotype: Sequence at one end of the junction differs from germline and may be a read error. The chain carries TRBV19 and TRBJ1-1, with 9 bases identical to TRBD1. Germline V gives CDR1 LNHDA, CDR2 SQIVND (reference sequence). The CDR3 covers 16 residues. Here the CDR3 DNA reads TGTGCGAGTAGTATCGTAGGGGGACAGGGGAACACTGAAGCTTTCTTT. It specifies CASSIVGGQGNTEAFF. The complete variable domain, with remaining parts taken from reference TRBV19 and TRBJ1-1, reads DGGITQSPKYLFRKEGQNVTLSCEQNLNHDAMYWYRQDPGQGLRLIYYSQIVNDFQKGDIAEGYSVSREKKESFPLTVTSAQKNPTAFYLCASSIVGGQGNTEAFFGQGTRLTVV.